These T cell receptor beta chains were read from a single sample in a study of blood T cell repertoires in COVID-19. Method: immunoSEQ multiplex PCR; TCRdb's copy keeps in-frame clones and lacks some. The sample carries approximately 200,000 clones, 94% recorded once. The specimen sequenced was peripheral blood. All receptors come from a man aged 25-40 years with COVID-19, enrolled during active disease. Both conserved end residues are part of each CDR3. D genes are given only for firm matches. Size values are once, few and many counts, or a class for expanded clones, and some rows have none.

d_call: TRBD1; v_call: TRBV28; j_call: TRBJ1-5; cdr3_length: 16; clone_size: .; cdr3_nt: TGTGCCAGCATCCTTACCCAGGGGGCGCGAAATCAGCCCCAGCATTTT; cdr3_aa: CASILTQGARNQPQHF
d_call: .; v_call: TRBV29-1; j_call: TRBJ1-2; cdr3_length: 14; clone_size: .; cdr3_nt: TGCAGCGTGCACCACCCGACAGTCCTCTATGGCTACACCTTC; cdr3_aa: CSVHHPTVLYGYTF
d_call: TRBD1; v_call: TRBV19; j_call: TRBJ1-5; cdr3_length: 16; clone_size: .; cdr3_nt: TGTGCCACAAAGGCCCCCGGGCAGGGGGAAAATCAGCCCCAGCATTTT; cdr3_aa: CATKAPGQGENQPQHF
d_call: TRBD2; v_call: TRBV9; j_call: TRBJ2-2; cdr3_length: 16; clone_size: .; cdr3_nt: TGTGCCAGCAGCAACATAGCGGGGGACCCAGGCGGGGAGCTGTTTTTT; cdr3_aa: CASSNIAGDPGGELFF
d_call: TRBD2; v_call: TRBV20-1; j_call: TRBJ2-3; cdr3_length: 17; clone_size: once; cdr3_nt: TGCAGTGCTAGTTTGCTAGCGGGGGGCCTAAGCACAGATACGCAGTATTTT; cdr3_aa: CSASLLAGGLSTDTQYF
d_call: .; v_call: TRBV7-5; j_call: TRBJ2-3; cdr3_length: 12; clone_size: .; cdr3_nt: TGTGTCAGAAGCTTCTCTATAGATACGCAGTATTTT; cdr3_aa: CVRSFSIDTQYF
d_call: .; v_call: TRBV7-9; j_call: TRBJ2-7; cdr3_length: 13; clone_size: .; cdr3_nt: TGTGCCAGCAGCCCGGCCACGGGCTACGAGCAGTACTTC; cdr3_aa: CASSPATGYEQYF
d_call: TRBD1; v_call: TRBV6-5; j_call: TRBJ1-4; cdr3_length: 15; clone_size: few; cdr3_nt: TGTGCCAGCAGAAAGACAGGGGTCCCTAATGAAAAACTGTTTTTT; cdr3_aa: CASRKTGVPNEKLFF
d_call: TRBD1; v_call: TRBV12-3/TRBV12-4; j_call: TRBJ1-2; cdr3_length: 13; clone_size: .; cdr3_nt: TGTGCCAGCAGGGGACAGGGGCACTATGGCTACACCTTC; cdr3_aa: CASRGQGHYGYTF
d_call: TRBD2; v_call: TRBV9; j_call: TRBJ2-3; cdr3_length: 19; clone_size: once; cdr3_nt: TGTGCCAGCAGCCTCGGGACTAGCGGGGGCCTAGGGGGCACAGATACGCAGTATTTT; cdr3_aa: CASSLGTSGGLGGTDTQYF